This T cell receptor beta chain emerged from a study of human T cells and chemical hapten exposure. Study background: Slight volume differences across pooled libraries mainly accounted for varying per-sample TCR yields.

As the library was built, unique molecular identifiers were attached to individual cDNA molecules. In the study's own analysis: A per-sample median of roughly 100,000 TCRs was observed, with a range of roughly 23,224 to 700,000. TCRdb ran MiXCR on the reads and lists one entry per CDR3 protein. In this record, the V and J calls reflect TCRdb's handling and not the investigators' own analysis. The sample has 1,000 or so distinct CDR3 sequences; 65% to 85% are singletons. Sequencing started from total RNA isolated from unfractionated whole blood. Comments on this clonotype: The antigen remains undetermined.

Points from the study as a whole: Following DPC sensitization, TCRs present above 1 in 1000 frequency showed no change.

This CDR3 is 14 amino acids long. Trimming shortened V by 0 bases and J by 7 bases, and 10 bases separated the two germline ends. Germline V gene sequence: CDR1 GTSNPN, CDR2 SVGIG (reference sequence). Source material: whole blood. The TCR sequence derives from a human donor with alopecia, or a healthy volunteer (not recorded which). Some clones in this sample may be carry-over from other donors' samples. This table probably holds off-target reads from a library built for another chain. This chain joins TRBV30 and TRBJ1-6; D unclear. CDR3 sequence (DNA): TGTGCCTGGAGTGTAGAAGGAAGAAATTCACCCCTCCACTTT. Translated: CAWSVEGRNSPLHF.